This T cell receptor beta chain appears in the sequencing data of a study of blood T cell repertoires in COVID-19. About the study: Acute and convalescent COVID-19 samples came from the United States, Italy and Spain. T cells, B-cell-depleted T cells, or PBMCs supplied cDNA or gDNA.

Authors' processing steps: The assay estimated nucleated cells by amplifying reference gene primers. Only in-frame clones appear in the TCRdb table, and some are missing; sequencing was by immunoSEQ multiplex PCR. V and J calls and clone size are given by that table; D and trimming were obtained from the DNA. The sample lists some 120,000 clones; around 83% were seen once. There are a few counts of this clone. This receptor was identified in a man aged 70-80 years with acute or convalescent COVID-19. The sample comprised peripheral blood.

CDR3 region: CASSQDRRTVNTGELFF. CDR3 nucleotide sequence: TGTGCCAGCAGCCAAGATCGCCGGACAGTCAACACCGGGGAGCTGTTTTTT. The chain combines TRBV4-2 with TRBJ2-2, with D perhaps matching TRBD1 (6 bases). CDR1 LGHNA and CDR2 YNFKEQ come from the germline V gene. V gave up 0 bases and J gave up 2 bases, with 13 bases separating them. The CDR3 totals 17 residues.